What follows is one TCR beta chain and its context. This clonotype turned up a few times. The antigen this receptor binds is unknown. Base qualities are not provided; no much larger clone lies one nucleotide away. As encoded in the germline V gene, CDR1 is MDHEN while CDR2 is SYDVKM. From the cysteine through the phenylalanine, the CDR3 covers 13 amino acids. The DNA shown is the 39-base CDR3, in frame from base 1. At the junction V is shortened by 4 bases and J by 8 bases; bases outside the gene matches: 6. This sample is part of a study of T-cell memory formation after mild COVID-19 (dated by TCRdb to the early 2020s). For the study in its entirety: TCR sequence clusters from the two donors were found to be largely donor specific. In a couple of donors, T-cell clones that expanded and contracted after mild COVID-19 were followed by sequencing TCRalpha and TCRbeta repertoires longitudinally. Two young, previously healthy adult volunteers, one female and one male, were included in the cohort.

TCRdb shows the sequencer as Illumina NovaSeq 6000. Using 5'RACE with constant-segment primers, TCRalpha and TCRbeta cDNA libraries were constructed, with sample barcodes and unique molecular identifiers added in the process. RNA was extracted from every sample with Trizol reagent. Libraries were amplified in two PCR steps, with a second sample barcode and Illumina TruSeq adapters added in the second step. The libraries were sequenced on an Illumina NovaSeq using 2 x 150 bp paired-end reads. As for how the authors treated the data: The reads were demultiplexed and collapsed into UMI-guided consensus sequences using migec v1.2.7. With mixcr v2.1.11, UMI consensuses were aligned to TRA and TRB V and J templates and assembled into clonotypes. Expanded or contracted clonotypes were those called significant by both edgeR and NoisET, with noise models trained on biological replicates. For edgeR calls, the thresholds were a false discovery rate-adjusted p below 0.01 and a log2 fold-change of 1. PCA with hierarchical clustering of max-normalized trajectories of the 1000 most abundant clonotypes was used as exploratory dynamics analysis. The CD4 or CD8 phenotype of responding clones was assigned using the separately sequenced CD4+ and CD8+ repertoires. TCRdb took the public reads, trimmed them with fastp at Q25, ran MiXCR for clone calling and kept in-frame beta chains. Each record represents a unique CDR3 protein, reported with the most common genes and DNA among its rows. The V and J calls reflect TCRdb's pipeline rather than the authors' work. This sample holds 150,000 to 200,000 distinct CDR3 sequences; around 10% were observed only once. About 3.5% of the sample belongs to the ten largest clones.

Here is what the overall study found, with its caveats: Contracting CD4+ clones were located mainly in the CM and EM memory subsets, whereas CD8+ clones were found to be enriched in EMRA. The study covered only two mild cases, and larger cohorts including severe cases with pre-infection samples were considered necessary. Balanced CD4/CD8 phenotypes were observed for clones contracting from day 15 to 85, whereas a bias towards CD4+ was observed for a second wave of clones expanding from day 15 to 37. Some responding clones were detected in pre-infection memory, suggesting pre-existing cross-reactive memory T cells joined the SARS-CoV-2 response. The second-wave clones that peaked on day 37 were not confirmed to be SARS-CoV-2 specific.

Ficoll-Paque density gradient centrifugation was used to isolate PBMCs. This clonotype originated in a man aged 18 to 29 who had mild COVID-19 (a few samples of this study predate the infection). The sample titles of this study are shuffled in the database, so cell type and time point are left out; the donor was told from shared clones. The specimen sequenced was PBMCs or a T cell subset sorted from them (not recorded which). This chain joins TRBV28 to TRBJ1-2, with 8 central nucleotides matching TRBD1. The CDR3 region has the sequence CASSSSGTGGYTF. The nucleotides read TGTGCCAGCAGTTCTTCCGGGACAGGCGGCTACACCTTC.